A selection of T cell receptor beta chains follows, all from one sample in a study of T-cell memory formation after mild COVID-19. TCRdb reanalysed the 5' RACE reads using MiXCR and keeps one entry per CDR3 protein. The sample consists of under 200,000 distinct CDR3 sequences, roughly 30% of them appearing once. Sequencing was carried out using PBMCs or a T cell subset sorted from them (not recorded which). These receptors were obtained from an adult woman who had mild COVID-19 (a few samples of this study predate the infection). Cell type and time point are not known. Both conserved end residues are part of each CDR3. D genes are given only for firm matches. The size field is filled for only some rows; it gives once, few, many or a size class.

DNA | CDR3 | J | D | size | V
TGTGCCAGCAGTTTCGATCCTAACTATGGCTACACCTTC | CASSFDPNYGYTF | TRBJ1-2 | . | few | TRBV5-5
TGTGCCAGCAGCACCGATACGGAGACCCAGTACTTC | CASSTDTETQYF | TRBJ2-5 | . | . | TRBV6-2/TRBV6-3
TGCAGTGCTGCCCCCGGGGCAATACCTTCAGATACGCAGTATTTT | CSAAPGAIPSDTQYF | TRBJ2-3 | . | . | TRBV20-1
TGTGCCAGCAGCCCCTTCGGGGGTGGTAATGAGCAGTTCTTC | CASSPFGGGNEQFF | TRBJ2-1 | . | few | TRBV7-3
TGTGCCAGCAGCCGGGGACAGCCTATCCAAGAGACCCAGTACTTC | CASSRGQPIQETQYF | TRBJ2-5 | TRBD1 | . | TRBV7-9
TGTGCCAGCATGAAGGGCGGACTAGCCGGGACCCAGTACTTC | CASMKGGLAGTQYF | TRBJ2-5 | TRBD2 | few | TRBV6-5
TGTGCCAGCAGGGGGGCTATTGGTGAGACCCAGTACTTC | CASRGAIGETQYF | TRBJ2-5 | . | few | TRBV7-9
TGTGCCAGCAGCCAAGGTCGTTCGGGTTGGAACACTGAAGCTTTCTTT | CASSQGRSGWNTEAFF | TRBJ1-1 | . | . | TRBV3-1
TGTGCCAGCAGCTTACCAGCGGGAGGGAGCTTCACAGATACGCAGTATTTT | CASSLPAGGSFTDTQYF | TRBJ2-3 | TRBD2 | few | TRBV7-8
TGTGCCAGCAGCTGGGCCGACTTCTCCTACGAGCAGTACTTC | CASSWADFSYEQYF | TRBJ2-7 | . | . | TRBV13
TGTGCCAGCAGTTACTTCGAGGGGAACACTGAAGCTTTCTTT | CASSYFEGNTEAFF | TRBJ1-1 | . | . | TRBV6-5
TGCGCCAGCAGCCAAGATCTCCTCTACGAGCAGTACTTC | CASSQDLLYEQYF | TRBJ2-7 | . | few | TRBV4-3
TGTGCCAGCAGTGAAGCGACAATACAGGGGGGGACACTTGAGCAGTACTTC | CASSEATIQGGTLEQYF | TRBJ2-7 | . | . | TRBV2
TGTGCCAGCAGCCAGGGGACCTACGAGCAGTACTTC | CASSQGTYEQYF | TRBJ2-7 | . | few | TRBV4-2
TGTGCCAGCAGCCCATACAGGGTAATTAGCACAGATACGCAGTATTTT | CASSPYRVISTDTQYF | TRBJ2-3 | . | . | TRBV5-8
TGTGCCAGCAGCCAAACACGGGATGAGCAGTTCTTC | CASSQTRDEQFF | TRBJ2-1 | . | few | TRBV5-6
TGCGCCAGCAGCGATACAGGGATACGGTATGGCTACACCTTC | CASSDTGIRYGYTF | TRBJ1-2 | . | . | TRBV5-1
TGTGCCAGCAGCCAAGGATACATATATGGCTACACCTTC | CASSQGYIYGYTF | TRBJ1-2 | . | . | TRBV3-1
TGTGCTAGTGGTTTAGCGGGAGTGGTGGCCAATGAGCAGTTCTTC | CASGLAGVVANEQFF | TRBJ2-1 | TRBD2 | few | TRBV12-5
TGCGCCAGCAGCCGAGGACAGGAGAGCAATCAGCCCCAGCATTTT | CASSRGQESNQPQHF | TRBJ1-5 | TRBD1 | . | TRBV4-1
TGTGCCAGCAGCCCTGGGAATTTAGGTGGCTACACCTTC | CASSPGNLGGYTF | TRBJ1-2 | . | few | TRBV3-1
TGTGCCAGCAGCTTGCCTATTACCGCGAACACTGAAGCTTTCTTT | CASSLPITANTEAFF | TRBJ1-1 | . | few | TRBV7-9
TGTGCCAGCAGCCCCGCCAGCGATACGCAGTATTTT | CASSPASDTQYF | TRBJ2-3 | . | . | TRBV6-2/TRBV6-3
TGCAGCGCAGGACAGGGCACCACTGAAGCTTTCTTT | CSAGQGTTEAFF | TRBJ1-1 | TRBD1 | few | TRBV29-1
TGTGCCAGCAGCTTAGGTGGGGGGGTCTCTGGAAACACCATATATTTT | CASSLGGGVSGNTIYF | TRBJ1-3 | . | few | TRBV7-6
TGCAGTGCTACTACGAGCCAGGGGATTGAGACCCAGTACTTC | CSATTSQGIETQYF | TRBJ2-5 | . | . | TRBV20-1
TGCGCCAGCGCACTAGCGGGGCAAGAGACCCAGTACTTC | CASALAGQETQYF | TRBJ2-5 | TRBD2 | . | TRBV5-1
TGTGCCAGCAGCCCGACAGGGATGACCTACGAGCAGTACTTC | CASSPTGMTYEQYF | TRBJ2-7 | TRBD1 | . | TRBV7-9
TGTGCCAGCTGCCCGGGACAGGGGGCCCCCCAGCATTTT | CASCPGQGAPQHF | TRBJ1-5 | TRBD1 | . | TRBV18
TGTGCCAGCAGCCGCCCGAACCGGGACTTCTCCTACGAGCAGTACTTC | CASSRPNRDFSYEQYF | TRBJ2-7 | . | . | TRBV6-5
TGTGCCAGCAGCACGGGACTAGAGGTCGTGGAGCTGTTTTTT | CASSTGLEVVELFF | TRBJ2-2 | TRBD2 | . | TRBV9
TGTGCCAGCAGCTTAAAGGGTCGCATGAACACTGAAGCTTTCTTT | CASSLKGRMNTEAFF | TRBJ1-1 | . | . | TRBV7-8
TGTGCCAGCGTCAGGGGGGCCAACTACAATGAGCAGTTCTTC | CASVRGANYNEQFF | TRBJ2-1 | . | few | TRBV6-5
TGTGCCAGCAGTTTAGAGGGGAGCTCCTACAATGAGCAGTTCTTC | CASSLEGSSYNEQFF | TRBJ2-1 | . | many | TRBV6-9